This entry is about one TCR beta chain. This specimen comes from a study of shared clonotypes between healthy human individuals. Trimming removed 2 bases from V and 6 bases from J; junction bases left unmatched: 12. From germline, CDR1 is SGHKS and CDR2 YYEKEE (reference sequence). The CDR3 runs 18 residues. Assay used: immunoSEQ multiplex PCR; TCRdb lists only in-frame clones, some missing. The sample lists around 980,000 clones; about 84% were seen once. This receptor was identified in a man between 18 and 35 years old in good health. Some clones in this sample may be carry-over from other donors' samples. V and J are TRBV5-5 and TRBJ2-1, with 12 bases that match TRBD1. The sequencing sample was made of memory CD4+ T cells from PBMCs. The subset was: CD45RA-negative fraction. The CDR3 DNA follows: TGTGCCAGCAGCTTAGGGACAGGGGGCCTCGCGGGAGCCAATGAGCAGTTCTTC. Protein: CASSLGTGGLAGANEQFF.